This TCR beta chain emerged from a study of T cell repertoires in cytomegalovirus infection. Study-wide results and limits: Dominant in the ex vivo response were TCR beta clonotypes restricted by HLA-C and specific for CMV. There were carriers of CMV plus the relevant HLA, and cumulative public TCR beta family frequency identified them.

V dropped 0 bases and J dropped 7 bases, with 18 bases sitting between them. Germline V gene sequence: CDR1 MGHRA, CDR2 YSYEKL. This CDR3 spans 16 amino acids. This clonotype was seen a few times. Its antigen is undetermined. Using its own MiXCR run on the reads, TCRdb lists one record per CDR3 protein. The sample contains around 23,000 distinct CDR3 sequences, roughly 20% of which appear only once. The chain employs TRBV4-1 and TRBJ1-1; D remains ambiguous. The sequence derives from a human donor in good health (CMV status not recorded). Some clones in this sample may be carry-over from other donors' samples. The material was CD8+ T cells from cultured PBMCs, obtained from culture after CMV antigen stimulation. In nucleotides, the CDR3 is TGCGCCAGCAGCCAAGAGTTCCGCGCTCTGAGTGGTGAAGCTTTCTTT. This encodes CASSQEFRALSGEAFF.